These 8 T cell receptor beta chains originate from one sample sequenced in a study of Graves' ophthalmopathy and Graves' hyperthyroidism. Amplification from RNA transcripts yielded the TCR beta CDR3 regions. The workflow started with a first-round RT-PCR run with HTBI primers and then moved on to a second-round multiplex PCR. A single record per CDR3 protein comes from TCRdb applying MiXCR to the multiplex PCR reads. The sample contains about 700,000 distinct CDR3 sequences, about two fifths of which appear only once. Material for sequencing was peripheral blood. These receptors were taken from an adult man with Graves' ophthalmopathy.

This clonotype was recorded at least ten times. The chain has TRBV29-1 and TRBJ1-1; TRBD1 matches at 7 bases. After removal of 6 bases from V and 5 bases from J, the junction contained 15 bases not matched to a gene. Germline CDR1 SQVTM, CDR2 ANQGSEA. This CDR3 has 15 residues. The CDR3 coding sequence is TGCAGCGTACAAAGGGACAGCTTAGTTGGGACTGAAGCTTTCTTT. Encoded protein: CSVQRDSLVGTEAFF.

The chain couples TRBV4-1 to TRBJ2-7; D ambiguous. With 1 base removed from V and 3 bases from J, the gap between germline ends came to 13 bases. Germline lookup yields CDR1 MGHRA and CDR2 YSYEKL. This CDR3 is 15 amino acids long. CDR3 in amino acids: CASSQGSQVYYEQYF. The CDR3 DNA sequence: TGCGCCAGCAGCCAAGGCAGTCAGGTCTACTACGAGCAGTACTTC.

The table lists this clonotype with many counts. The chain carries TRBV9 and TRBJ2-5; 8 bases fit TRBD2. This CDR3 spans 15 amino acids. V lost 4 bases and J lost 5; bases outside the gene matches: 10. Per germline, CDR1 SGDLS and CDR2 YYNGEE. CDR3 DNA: TGTGCCAGCAGCCCGGGGGGGATGGAGTGGGAGACCCAGTACTTC. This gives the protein CASSPGGMEWETQYF.

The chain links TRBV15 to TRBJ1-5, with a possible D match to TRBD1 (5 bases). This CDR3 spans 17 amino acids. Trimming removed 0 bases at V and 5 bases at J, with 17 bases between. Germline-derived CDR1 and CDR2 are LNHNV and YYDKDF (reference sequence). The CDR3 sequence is CATSRDLRGVGDQPQHF. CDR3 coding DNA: TGTGCCACCAGCAGAGACTTACGGGGGGTAGGGGATCAGCCCCAGCATTTT.

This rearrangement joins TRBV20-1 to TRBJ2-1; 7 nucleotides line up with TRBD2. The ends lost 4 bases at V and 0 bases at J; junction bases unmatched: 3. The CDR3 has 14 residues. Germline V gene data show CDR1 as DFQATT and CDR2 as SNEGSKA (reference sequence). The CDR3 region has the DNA TGCAGTGCTACGGGAGGCCGCTCCTACAATGAGCAGTTCTTC. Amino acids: CSATGGRSYNEQFF.

CDR3 in DNA: TGCAGTGCTAGAAGGGCAGAAACCTACGAGCAGTACTTC. It encodes CSARRAETYEQYF. V gene TRBV20-1 combines with J gene TRBJ2-7, with D unclear. The length of the CDR3 is 13 residues. CDR1 and CDR2 from the germline V gene are DFQATT and SNEGSKA (reference sequence). Deletions cut 2 bases from V and 2 bases from J, with 10 bases between.

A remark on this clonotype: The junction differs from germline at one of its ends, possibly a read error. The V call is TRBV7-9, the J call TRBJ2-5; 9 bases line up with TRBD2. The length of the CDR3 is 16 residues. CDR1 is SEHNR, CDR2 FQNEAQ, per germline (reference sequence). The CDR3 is CASSPERGDPTETQYF. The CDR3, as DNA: TGCGCCAGCAGCCCCGAGCGGGGGGACCCGACGGAGACCCAGTACTTC.

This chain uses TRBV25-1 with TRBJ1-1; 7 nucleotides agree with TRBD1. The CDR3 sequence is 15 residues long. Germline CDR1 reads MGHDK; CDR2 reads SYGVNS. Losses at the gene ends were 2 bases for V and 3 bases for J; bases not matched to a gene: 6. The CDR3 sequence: CASSEIDRADTEAFF. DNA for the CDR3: TGTGCCAGCAGTGAAATTGACAGGGCGGACACTGAAGCTTTCTTT.